The subject of this entry is one T cell receptor beta chain. Its cognate antigen has yet to be identified. Per-base qualities were not stored, and no clone one base away is much larger. The record originates from a study of OX40 agonist ivuxolimab in advanced cancers. With respect to the entire study: Ivuxolimab, which targeted the costimulatory receptor OX40 (CD134), was an agonistic, fully human IgG2 monoclonal antibody. Intravenous ivuxolimab was administered to patients every 2 weeks at six dose levels: 0.01, 0.1, 0.3, 1.5, 3 and 10 mg/kg. Among the approximately 54 dose-escalation patients, 19 had hepatocellular carcinoma, 15 or so melanoma, 9 renal cell carcinoma and 9 head and neck cancer. The dose-escalation cohort was almost 85% male with a mean age of about 65 years, ranging from about 23 to 85. Patients were allowed to have had prior anti-PD-1, anti-PD-L1 or anti-CTLA-4 therapy, and around 40% of the dose-escalation patients had previously received checkpoint inhibitors. Partial responses occurred in three dose-escalation patients, of whom one had hepatocellular carcinoma and two had cutaneous melanoma. The purpose of peripheral TCRbeta sequencing was to test whether ivuxolimab changed TCR sequence diversity and led to clonal T-cell expansion. The paper describes the monotherapy dose-escalation part (N of about 55 patients) of the phase I trial of ivuxolimab. What the study reported, not specific to this receptor: Low levels of normalized T-cell clonal expansion were also seen in some nonresponding patients. Clonal expansion of both CD4+ and CD8+ blood T cells was observed from baseline to week 6 at doses 0.1 to 3.0 mg/kg. Partial responders in the 0.1-3.0 mg/kg groups had among the lowest normalized peripheral clonal expansion, especially among CD8+ T cells. Antigen specificity was not determined for the clonally expanded peripheral T cells. After ivuxolimab, expanded clones were on average more numerous among CD8+ T cells than among CD4+ T cells.

V drops 3 bases and J drops 4 bases, leaving 13 bases in between. The CDR3 goes from the cysteine to the phenylalanine over 15 residues. Only CDR3 DNA is held: 45 bases, read in frame from base 1. The germline V gene (reference sequence) specifies LNHDA as CDR1 and SQIVND as CDR2. Patients with a history of autoimmune disease or receiving systemic immunosuppression were excluded from the trial. Peripheral blood for TCR sequencing was collected from all dose cohorts at baseline, on cycle 4 day 1, and on cycle 7 day 1. The samples were drawn from a first-in-human, open-label, multicenter phase I dose-escalation trial of ivuxolimab. The trial enrolled adults with locally advanced or metastatic head and neck squamous cell, hepatocellular, melanoma or renal cell carcinoma. Before TCR sequencing, CD4+ and CD8+ T cells were separately sorted from peripheral blood. For sequencing of the TCRbeta CDR3 region, genomic DNA was extracted from the sorted cells. TCRbeta CDR3 regions were sequenced using the immunoSEQ Assay. This is the immuneACCESS table as TCRdb keeps it, with only in-frame sequences that have V and J called. A part of the clones is gone; compared with another copy, unresolved V genes explain less than half, and the rest is unexplained. In this sample the table shows under 20,000 clones, more than 65% of which occur a single time. The leading ten clones occupy around 34% of the sample.

This TCR came from an adult with an advanced solid tumor such as melanoma, head and neck, liver or kidney cancer. This specimen consisted of CD4+ or CD8+ T cells sorted from blood, obtained in a trial of the OX40 agonist ivuxolimab. The chain joins TRBV19 to TRBJ1-5; a tentative D match to TRBD1 spans 5 bases. The DNA is TGTGCCAGTAGTATGTGGGGGATCCTAAATCAGCCCCAGCATTTT. Its product reads: CASSMWGILNQPQHF.